Shown below are 29 T cell receptor beta chains from a single sample sequenced in a study of T-cell reconstitution after alpha-beta-depleted transplantation in children. Unique molecular identifiers were incorporated during preparation of the TCRbeta library. TCRdb recomputed calls from the PCR reads with MiXCR, one row per CDR3 protein. The sample lists 330,000 or so distinct CDR3 sequences; 10% were seen once. The sequences come from PBMCs, collected before TCRalphabeta/CD19-depleted stem cell transplant. The receptors shown here come from a boy under two years old with acute myeloid leukemia, due to receive a stem cell transplant.

This clonotype was counted ten times or more. This rearrangement joins TRBV12-3 or TRBV12-4 to TRBJ1-2, with 8 bases fitting TRBD1. The J segment lost 4 bases and the V segment lost 5 bases, leaving 9 bases of the junction unmatched. The CDR3 runs to 15 residues. CDR3: CASSPRDRRGYGYTF. The CDR3 DNA sequence: TGTGCCAGCAGTCCCCGGGACAGGCGGGGCTATGGCTACACCTTC.

This clonotype occurred many times. The rearrangement uses TRBV20-1 and TRBJ2-7; 13 nucleotides agree with TRBD2. The germline CDR1 and CDR2 sequences are DFQATT and SNEGSKA (reference sequence). J lost 7 bases, V lost 3 bases, and 6 bases had no gene match. The CDR3 extends over 14 amino acids. The CDR3 here is CSASLTSGGREQYF. For the CDR3, the DNA is TGCAGTGCTAGTCTGACTAGCGGGGGGCGGGAGCAGTACTTC.

The V gene is TRBV20-1, the J gene TRBJ1-2; D is ambiguous. CDR1 and CDR2 from the germline V gene are DFQATT and SNEGSKA (reference sequence). Trimming took off 5 bases at V and 5 bases at J, with 21 bases between the two ends. This CDR3 is 15 amino acids long. CDR3 bases: TGCAGTGCTTTTCCCCTCGGCGGTGGGGTTTATGGCTACACCTTC. This codes for CSAFPLGGGVYGYTF.

The sample holds a few counts of this clonotype. DNA for the CDR3: TGTGCCAGCAGCAGGGGGACACCGGCCTTTAGCGAGACCCAGTACTTC. Translation: CASSRGTPAFSETQYF. This sequence joins TRBV5-4 and TRBJ2-5; D is perhaps TRBD1 (6 bases). V lost 4 bases, J lost 5 bases, and 21 bases lay in between. This CDR3 is 16 amino acids long. Per the germline V gene, CDR1 is SGHNT and CDR2 is YYREEE (reference sequence). The whole variable domain, remainder taken from reference TRBV5-4 and TRBJ2-5, is ETGVTQSPTHLIKTRGQQVTLRCSSQSGHNTVSWYQQALGQGPQFIFQYYREEENGRGNFPPRFSGLQFPNYSSELNVNALELDDSALYLCASSRGTPAFSETQYFGPGTRLLVL.

The CDR3 sequence: CASSRRDRESEQYF. CDR3 coding DNA: TGTGCCAGTAGTCGCCGGGACAGGGAGTCCGAGCAGTACTTC. The chain links TRBV19 to TRBJ2-7; 9 bases agree with TRBD1. The V and J ends lost 5 bases and 6 bases, in that order; junction bases with no gene match: 8. Germline CDR1 is LNHDA and CDR2 is SQIVND (reference sequence). The CDR3 is made up of 14 amino acids.

This clonotype was seen many times. This CDR3 is CASSSGVAKNIQYF. The CDR3 DNA is TGCGCCAGCAGCTCGGGGGTAGCCAAAAACATTCAGTACTTC. The rearrangement uses TRBV5-1 and TRBJ2-4; D may be TRBD2 (6 bases). Deletions cut 3 bases from V and 0 bases from J, with 7 bases between. Germline values: CDR1 SGHRS, CDR2 YFSETQ. CDR3 length equals 14 residues.

The chain joins TRBV5-4 to TRBJ2-1; the D is unclear. V was cut by 3 bases and J by 10 bases, with 8 bases left in between. Germline V CDR1 and CDR2: SGHNT, YYREEE (reference sequence). The CDR3 loop spans 11 amino acids. The CDR3 nucleotides read TGTGCCAGCAGCTCTAGGCGAGAGCAGTTCTTC. This translates into CASSSRREQFF. The full variable domain, in which reference TRBV5-4 and TRBJ2-1 provide the parts outside the CDR3, is ETGVTQSPTHLIKTRGQQVTLRCSSQSGHNTVSWYQQALGQGPQFIFQYYREEENGRGNFPPRFSGLQFPNYSSELNVNALELDDSALYLCASSSRREQFFGPGTRLTVL.

In this sample, this clonotype turned up many times. V is TRBV4-3 and J is TRBJ2-2; 7 positions agree with TRBD1. Germline CDR1 and CDR2: LGHNA and YSLEER. CDR3 length: 15 amino acids. After removal of 1 base from V and 7 bases from J, the junction contained 6 bases not matched to a gene. CDR3 bases: TGCGCCAGCAGCCAAGGTGACAGGGATATCGGGGAGCTGTTTTTT. Translated, it gives CASSQGDRDIGELFF.

This clonotype was seen many times. The chain links TRBV7-9 to TRBJ2-5; D gene unclear. Trimming pared 2 bases from V and 4 bases from J, leaving 5 bases between. The CDR3 is made up of 12 amino acids. The V gene's germline CDR1 is SEHNR and CDR2 FQNEAQ (reference sequence). Here the CDR3 reads CASSLSSETQYF. The CDR3 DNA sequence: TGTGCCAGCAGCTTAAGCTCAGAGACCCAGTACTTC.

This clonotype came up many times. The V gene is TRBV20-1, the J gene TRBJ2-7; the D is unclear. This CDR3 contains 14 residues. Looked up from germline, CDR1 is DFQATT and CDR2 is SNEGSKA (reference sequence). V lost 3 bases, J lost 0 bases, and 12 bases lay in between. The CDR3 coding sequence is TGCAGTGCTAGGAATCTGATGAGCTCCTACGAGCAGTACTTC. The encoded protein is CSARNLMSSYEQYF.

This chain links TRBV5-1 with TRBJ1-1; 7 nucleotides align to TRBD1. CDR3 size: 13 residues. CDR1 and CDR2 (germline): SGHRS, YFSETQ. The V segment lost 8 bases and the J segment 3 bases; nucleotides outside the gene matches: 7. The CDR3 nucleotides are TGCGCCAGTCACAGGGGTTGGGACACTGAAGCTTTCTTT. Residues: CASHRGWDTEAFF.

This clonotype was detected many times. The V and J genes are TRBV5-5 and TRBJ2-1; no clear D. The CDR3 covers 15 residues. Germline CDR1 SGHKS, CDR2 YYEKEE (reference sequence). V gave up 0 bases and J gave up 0 bases, with 7 bases separating them. The CDR3 nucleotides read TGTGCCAGCAGCTTGGGGCTCTTCTCCTACAATGAGCAGTTCTTC. It is translated as CASSLGLFSYNEQFF.

This clonotype was detected ten times or more. J is TRBJ2-1 and V is TRBV27; 11 positions match TRBD2. The germline CDR1 and CDR2 sequences are MNHEY and SMNVEV (reference sequence). There are 14 residues in the CDR3. V was pared by 9 bases and J by 4 bases, with 5 bases of the junction left unmatched. CDR3 sequence (DNA): TGTGCCAGTTCTAGCGGGGGGCCTTACAATGAGCAGTTCTTC. It translates to CASSSGGPYNEQFF.

Remarks on this clonotype: One end of the junction fails to match germline, which may point to a read error. The rearrangement links TRBV10-3 to TRBJ2-7; maybe TRBD1 (6 bases). CDR1 is ENHRY, CDR2 SYGVKD, per germline. The length of the CDR3 is 13 residues. CDR3 sequence (DNA): TGTGCCATAAGTGCTGGGGGCGGGCATGGGCAGTACTTC. Translating it yields CAISAGGGHGQYF.

This clonotype was seen many times. The chain links TRBV27 to TRBJ2-5; D not certain. V lost 4 bases and J lost 5, with 17 bases in between. The germline V gene encodes CDR1 MNHEY and CDR2 SMNVEV (reference sequence). This CDR3 spans 15 amino acids. The CDR3 nucleotides are TGTGCCAGCAGTTCCCCCAGTTCCGTCAAGGAGACCCAGTACTTC. Translating gives CASSSPSSVKETQYF.

This chain links TRBV7-9 with TRBJ1-3; perhaps TRBD1 as D (5 bases). CDR1 SEHNR and CDR2 FQNEAQ come from the germline V gene (reference sequence). The CDR3 spans 16 residues. Trimming left V 5 bases short and J 0 bases short, with 14 bases between. CDR3: CASSPTRDSSGNTIYF. In DNA form, the CDR3 reads TGTGCCAGCAGCCCGACCCGCGACAGCTCTGGAAACACCATATATTTT.

About this clonotype: One base away lies a much larger clone, so this may be a sequencing read error. The chain joins TRBV7-6 to TRBJ2-5; perhaps TRBD2 as D (5 bases). The CDR3 spans 15 residues. Trimming took off 2 bases at V and 3 bases at J, with 13 bases between the two ends. CDR1 and CDR2 from the germline V gene are SGHVS and FNYEAQ. As DNA, the CDR3 is TGTGCCAGCAGCTTAAGGTCTAGACTAAAAGAGACCCAGTACTTC. It codes for CASSLRSRLKETQYF.

This clonotype has a handful of counts. The genes are TRBV11-1 and TRBJ1-6, with 7 bases that match TRBD1. V lost 7 bases and J lost 3; bases outside the gene matches: 15. Per the germline V gene, CDR1 is SGHAT and CDR2 is FQDESV (reference sequence). The CDR3 has 18 residues. CDR3 sequence: CASTPSDLGTVYNSPLHF. The CDR3 nucleotides are TGTGCCAGCACCCCATCGGACCTTGGGACAGTCTATAATTCACCCCTCCACTTT.

This clonotype was found many times. This rearrangement joins TRBV7-9 to TRBJ2-7; a possible D gene is TRBD2 (6 bases). Trimming cost V 3 bases and J 2 bases, with 11 bases left between them. The CDR3 is 14 residues long. Looked up from germline, CDR1 is SEHNR and CDR2 is FQNEAQ (reference sequence). The CDR3 DNA reads TGTGCCAGCAGCTTGGGACTCCTGACCTACGAGCAGTACTTC. It specifies CASSLGLLTYEQYF.

This clonotype has at least ten counts. J is TRBJ1-1 and V is TRBV4-3; D is undetermined. The CDR3 is made up of 15 amino acids. CDR1 LGHNA and CDR2 YSLEER come from the germline V gene. V dropped 0 bases and J dropped 3 bases, with 11 bases sitting between them. The CDR3 nucleotides are TGCGCCAGCAGCCAAGATCTACCCAGCTACACTGAAGCTTTCTTT. This codes for CASSQDLPSYTEAFF.

This clonotype was counted ten times or more. The rearrangement uses TRBV4-3 and TRBJ2-7; tentative D call: TRBD1 (6 bases). V lost 0 bases to trimming and J lost 4 bases, with 16 bases between them. Germline V gene sequence: CDR1 LGHNA, CDR2 YSLEER. The CDR3 contains 16 residues. The CDR3: CASSQDVGQISYEQYF. As DNA, the CDR3 is TGCGCCAGCAGCCAAGATGTCGGACAGATTTCATACGAGCAGTACTTC.

J is TRBJ1-1 and V is TRBV18; 8 nucleotides agree with TRBD1. Germline V gene data show CDR1 as KGHSH and CDR2 as LQKENI. The CDR3 sequence is 15 residues long. Unmatched junction bases numbered 2, after V lost 1 base and J lost 1 base. CDR3 sequence (DNA): TGTGCCAGCTCACCACAAGGACAGGGGAACACTGAAGCTTTCTTT. It specifies CASSPQGQGNTEAFF.

This clonotype was observed many times. The CDR3: CASSLAGIQETQYF. In nucleotides, the CDR3 is TGTGCCAGCAGCCTAGCGGGAATCCAAGAGACCCAGTACTTC. The chain uses TRBV28 and TRBJ2-5; 9 bases are shared with TRBD2. Looked up from germline, CDR1 is MDHEN and CDR2 is SYDVKM. The CDR3 sequence is 14 residues long. Losses at the gene ends were 6 bases for V and 1 base for J; bases not matched to a gene: 3.

This sequence joins TRBV20-1 and TRBJ1-2; D unclear. Germline V gene data show CDR1 as DFQATT and CDR2 as SNEGSKA (reference sequence). The CDR3 loop spans 14 amino acids. The germline V and J ends were trimmed by 5 bases and 2 bases, with 15 bases remaining between them. Written as DNA, the CDR3 is TGCAGTGCTCCCATGGGTGGAGGGAACTATGGCTACACCTTC. This codes for CSAPMGGGNYGYTF.

This clonotype has at least ten counts. The chain employs TRBV24-1 and TRBJ2-5; 9 bases map to TRBD1. The CDR3 consists of 15 residues. V trimming: 7 bases; J trimming: 5 bases; junction bases outside the gene matches: 10. The germline gives CDR1 KGHDR, CDR2 SFDVKD. The CDR3 loop reads CATRATGGEGETQYF. CDR3 in DNA: TGTGCCACCAGAGCCACAGGGGGCGAAGGGGAGACCCAGTACTTC.

This clonotype was seen many times. The V and J genes are TRBV18 and TRBJ2-1; TRBD2 matches 11 bases. The CDR3 is 18 amino acids. Looked up from germline, CDR1 is KGHSH and CDR2 is LQKENI. V lost 5 bases to trimming and J lost 0 bases; unmatched junction nucleotides: 9. The CDR3 sequence: CASSFGLAGLSSYNEQFF. Here the CDR3 DNA reads TGTGCCAGCTCATTCGGACTAGCGGGTCTGAGCTCCTACAATGAGCAGTTCTTC.

This clonotype was picked up many times. The V gene is TRBV28, the J gene TRBJ2-1; D might be TRBD1 (6 bases). With 5 bases removed from V and 13 bases from J, the gap between germline ends came to 21 bases. Germline assignment: CDR1 MDHEN and CDR2 SYDVKM. The CDR3 is made up of 14 amino acids. The chain's CDR3 is CASSLRGPLGAQFF. CDR3 bases: TGTGCCAGCAGTCTCAGGGGACCATTGGGAGCCCAGTTCTTC.

Many counts were recorded for this clonotype. This chain joins TRBV28 and TRBJ1-3; D not resolved. V shed 5 bases and J shed 0 bases, with 14 bases lying between them. CDR3 length: 16 amino acids. Germline V gene lookup returns CDR1 MDHEN and CDR2 SYDVKM. CDR3 in amino acids: CASSPDLPYSGNTIYF. The CDR3 DNA reads TGTGCCAGCAGTCCGGACCTCCCTTACTCTGGAAACACCATATATTTT.

This clonotype was counted many times. The rearrangement uses TRBV12-5 and TRBJ2-1, with TRBD1 identical over 10 bases. The germline V gene encodes CDR1 LGHNT and CDR2 FRNRAP. Trimming took 5 bases from V and 5 from J; bases not matched to a gene: 6. This CDR3 contains 15 residues. CDR3 protein: CASGEGQGLDNEQFF. The CDR3 DNA reads TGTGCTAGTGGTGAGGGACAGGGGCTGGACAATGAGCAGTTCTTC.